These 17 T cell receptor beta chains originate from one sample sequenced in a study of human T cells and chemical hapten exposure (dated by TCRdb to the early 2020s). The time point label here, explained by the study, means: pre-sensitization, week 0. The sample's treatment or condition label, decoded: therapeutic diphenylcyclopropenone sensitization with weekly scalp DPC. To prepare the library, RACE was applied. Sequenced on a NextSeq 500. TCRdb cleaned the public reads at Q25 with fastp, built clones with MiXCR and kept in-frame beta chains. Here each entry gathers all rows of one CDR3 protein and keeps the most common genes and DNA. Recorded for this sample are 60,000 to 75,000 distinct CDR3 sequences; 5.5% to 7.5% of them occurred a single time. The top ten hold around 1.6% of the sample. Sequencing was performed on whole blood, taken in connection with sensitization to the hapten diphenylcyclopropenone (DPC). These receptors were taken from a woman in her twenties or thirties with alopecia areata. Some clones in this sample may be carry-over from other donors' samples.

In this sample, this clonotype turned up many times. The CDR3 sequence is CSVPYDSDREGTEAFF. The CDR3 nucleotides read TGCAGCGTCCCTTACGATTCGGACAGGGAGGGCACTGAAGCTTTCTTT. The V and J genes are TRBV29-1 and TRBJ1-1; 8 bases match TRBD1. After removal of 6 bases from V and 4 bases from J, the junction contained 16 bases not matched to a gene. CDR1 is SQVTM and CDR2 is ANQGSEA in the germline V gene. CDR3 length: 16 amino acids.

This clonotype occurred many times. The chain carries TRBV12-3 or TRBV12-4 and TRBJ1-5; D is ambiguous. The CDR3 sequence is 13 residues long. V lost 3 bases to trimming and J lost 4 bases, with 7 bases between them. The CDR3 loop is CASSFLGNQPQHF. For the CDR3, the DNA is TGTGCCAGCAGTTTCCTGGGGAATCAGCCCCAGCATTTT.

The chain carries TRBV12-3 or TRBV12-4 and TRBJ1-4; possible D gene TRBD1, 5 bases. The CDR3 totals 16 residues. Between the trimmed V and J ends, which lost 2 bases and 0 bases, there was a span of 10 bases. CDR3 protein: CASSLMGRPTNEKLFF. The CDR3 DNA reads TGTGCCAGCAGTTTAATGGGGCGGCCAACTAATGAAAAACTGTTTTTT.

This clonotype has a count of ten or more. The chain's CDR3 is CASSQRDRVLYGYTF. DNA for the CDR3: TGTGCCAGCAGCCAAAGGGACAGGGTTCTCTATGGCTACACCTTC. This chain connects TRBV3-1 to TRBJ1-2; 9 positions agree with TRBD1. CDR1 is LGHDT and CDR2 is YNNKEL in the germline V gene (reference sequence). The CDR3 has 15 amino acids. The J segment lost 4 bases and the V segment lost 2 bases, leaving 5 bases of the junction unmatched. Using reference TRBV3-1 and TRBJ1-2 for the parts outside the CDR3, the full variable domain is DTAVSQTPKYLVTQMGNDKSIKCEQNLGHDTMYWYKQDSKKFLKIMFSYNNKELIINETVPNRFSPKSPDKAHLNLHINSLELGDSAVYFCASSQRDRVLYGYTFGSGTRLTVV.

This clonotype showed up many times. The chain combines TRBV29-1 with TRBJ1-4, with 8 nucleotides matching TRBD1. CDR3 length equals 15 residues. With V trimmed by 3 bases and J by 8 bases, 11 bases remained unmatched. Germline CDR1 SQVTM, CDR2 ANQGSEA. The DNA of the CDR3 is TGCAGCGTTGACGGCAGGGGGCCGCGGGGAGAAAAACTGTTTTTT. This sequence encodes CSVDGRGPRGEKLFF.

In this sample, this clonotype turned up many times. The V call is TRBV21-1, the J call TRBJ1-1; the table gives TRBD1 as D, unverified against the DNA. TRBV21-1 is a recognized pseudogene. The CDR3 is made up of 14 amino acids. The CDR3 DNA follows: TGTGCCAGCAGCCGGGACAGGGAGGGCACTGAAGCTTTCTTT. It translates to CASSRDREGTEAFF.

This clonotype has a count of ten or more. This sequence joins TRBV30 and TRBJ2-7; D is possibly TRBD1 or TRBD2 (5 bases each). Per the germline V gene, CDR1 is GTSNPN and CDR2 is SVGIG (reference sequence). The CDR3 extends over 12 amino acids. V lost 3 bases and J lost 4, with 10 bases in between. This CDR3 is CAWSPGGYEQYF. The CDR3 nucleotides are TGTGCCTGGAGCCCTGGGGGTTACGAGCAGTACTTC.

This clonotype was counted ten times or more. The chain couples TRBV28 to TRBJ2-1, with D hard to call. The V gene lost 3 bases and the J gene lost 0 bases, with 9 bases spanning the gap. The CDR3 contains 15 residues. Germline values: CDR1 MDHEN, CDR2 SYDVKM. Here the CDR3 reads CASSLPRNSYNEQFF. CDR3 in DNA: TGTGCCAGCAGTTTGCCCAGAAACTCCTACAATGAGCAGTTCTTC. Using reference TRBV28 and TRBJ2-1 for the parts outside the CDR3, the full variable domain is DVKVTQSSRYLVKRTGEKVFLECVQDMDHENMFWYRQDPGLGLRLIYFSYDVKMKEKGDIPEGYSVSREKKERFSLILESASTNQTSMYLCASSLPRNSYNEQFFGPGTRLTVL.

The chain is built from TRBV20-1 and TRBJ2-1, with D maybe TRBD1 (6 bases). Trimming pared 6 bases from V and 3 bases from J, leaving 15 bases between. This CDR3 comprises 14 residues. The germline CDR1 and CDR2 sequences are DFQATT and SNEGSKA (reference sequence). Here the CDR3 DNA reads TGCAGTGCCCGCCTACAGGGTGGCTACAATGAGCAGTTCTTC. Its protein product is CSARLQGGYNEQFF.

This clonotype has a count of ten or more. J is TRBJ1-1 and V is TRBV7-9; D unclear. The CDR3 has 13 residues. Germline V gene lookup returns CDR1 SEHNR and CDR2 FQNEAQ (reference sequence). Trimming stripped 5 bases from V and 6 bases from J, with 13 bases between. The chain's CDR3 is CASSNTIGSEAFF. CDR3 bases: TGTGCCAGCAGCAACACCATCGGATCTGAAGCTTTCTTT.

The sample holds many counts of this clonotype. The CDR3 loop reads CASSQWDRRYDNEQFF. CDR3 sequence (DNA): TGTGCCAGCAGCCAATGGGACAGGAGGTATGACAATGAGCAGTTCTTC. The chain combines TRBV3-1 with TRBJ2-1, with 8 bases aligning to TRBD1. The germline V gene encodes CDR1 LGHDT and CDR2 YNNKEL (reference sequence). Losses at the gene ends were 2 bases for V and 5 bases for J; bases not matched to a gene: 8. CDR3 length equals 16 residues.

This clonotype was detected ten times or more. The rearrangement joins TRBV5-1 to TRBJ1-1; no reliable D call. This CDR3 comprises 13 residues. V lost 4 bases and J 1 base, leaving 8 bases between the germline ends. The germline V gene has CDR1 SGHRS and CDR2 YFSETQ. CDR3 coding DNA: TGCGCCAGCAGCAAACAAGGGAACACTGAAGCTTTCTTT. It is translated as CASSKQGNTEAFF.

This clonotype was seen ten or more times. The chain carries TRBV7-2 and TRBJ2-2, with TRBD1 identical over 8 bases. This CDR3 has 16 residues. Germline CDR1 SGHTA, CDR2 FQGNSA. Losses at the gene ends were 6 bases for V and 4 bases for J; bases not matched to a gene: 10. In DNA form, the CDR3 reads TGTGCCAGCAGATCTTTAGGACAGGGCAGCACCGGGGAGCTGTTTTTT. Translated, it gives CASRSLGQGSTGELFF. Combining the CDR3 with reference TRBV7-2 and TRBJ2-2 gives the whole variable domain GAGVSQSPSNKVTEKGKDVELRCDPISGHTALYWYRQSLGQGLEFLIYFQGNSAPDKSGLPSDRFSAERTGGSVSTLTIQRTQQEDSAVYLCASRSLGQGSTGELFFGEGSRLTVL.

This clonotype was counted many times. The rearrangement uses TRBV7-9 and TRBJ2-3; D tentatively fits TRBD1 or TRBD2 (5 bases each). The CDR3 length is 15 residues. V lost 4 bases and J 3 bases, leaving 14 bases between the germline ends. Germline V CDR1 and CDR2: SEHNR, FQNEAQ (reference sequence). CDR3 sequence reads: CASSSGQGETDTQYF. CDR3 nucleotides: TGTGCCAGCAGCTCAGGTCAGGGAGAAACAGATACGCAGTATTTT.

This clonotype was picked up many times. This rearrangement joins TRBV30 to TRBJ1-1, with a tentative D call TRBD1 (5 bases). The CDR3 spans 12 residues. Per germline, CDR1 GTSNPN and CDR2 SVGIG (reference sequence). Trimming removed 2 bases at V and 8 bases at J, with 12 bases between. DNA for the CDR3: TGTGCCTGGAGTAGAACCTCAGGGGAAGCTTTCTTT. Translation: CAWSRTSGEAFF.

In this sample, this clonotype turned up a few times. This chain links TRBV20-1 with TRBJ2-2; no clear D gene. The CDR3 length is 16 residues. Trimming pared 0 bases from V and 0 bases from J, leaving 11 bases between. The germline gives CDR1 DFQATT, CDR2 SNEGSKA (reference sequence). CDR3 region: CSARDEWLTNTGELFF. CDR3 sequence (DNA): TGCAGTGCTAGAGATGAGTGGCTTACGAACACCGGGGAGCTGTTTTTT.

This clonotype occurred many times. The chain recombines TRBV21-1 with TRBJ1-6; TRBD1, the table's D call, lacks a check against the DNA. TRBV21-1 constitutes a pseudogene. The CDR3 is 14 residues long. CDR3 DNA sequence: TGTGCCACCGTCACGGACAGGGGGAATTCACCCCTCCACTTT. This encodes CATVTDRGNSPLHF.